The next 22 T cell receptor beta chains were all read from a single sample in a study of cytomegalovirus exposure and HLA in healthy donors. With 60 Vbeta and 13 Jbeta primers, the PCR was carried out. Libraries were prepared by immunoSEQ multiplex PCR; TCRdb keeps only in-frame clonotypes and omits some of them. Of 160,000 or so clones listed, 70% to 80% were seen once; the top ten hold approximately 1.4%. The sequenced sample was PBMCs. The receptors stem from a man younger than 40 in good health and CMV-seronegative.

This clone was found a few times. The chain combines TRBV28 with TRBJ2-6; D is possibly TRBD2 (5 bases). This CDR3 region has 11 residues. Trimming pared 8 bases from V and 8 bases from J, leaving 7 bases between. Germline loops: CDR1 MDHEN, CDR2 SYDVKM. CDR3 sequence: CASEGSNVLTF. CDR3 nucleotides: TGTGCCAGCGAGGGTTCCAACGTCCTGACTTTC.

As concerns this clone: At one of its ends the junction is not consistent with the germline gene, which may arise from a read error. The chain joins TRBV7-9 to TRBJ2-3; D call uncertain. Germline CDR1 and CDR2: SEHNR and FQNEAQ (reference sequence). The CDR3 loop spans 12 amino acids. CDR3 region: CSSSLFADTQYF. In DNA, the CDR3 is TGTTCCAGCAGCCTTTTCGCAGATACGCAGTATTTT.

The chain couples TRBV7-8 to TRBJ1-6; D gene unclear. Germline loops: CDR1 SGHVS, CDR2 FQNEAQ. The CDR3 extends over 13 amino acids. Trimming removed 5 bases from V and 6 bases from J, with 8 bases in between. CDR3 DNA sequence: TGTGCCAGCAGCGTATACAGTAATTCACCCCTCCACTTT. It specifies CASSVYSNSPLHF. The variable domain in full, completed from reference TRBV7-8 and TRBJ1-6, reads GAGVSQSPRYKVAKRGQDVALRCDPISGHVSLFWYQQALGQGPEFLTYFQNEAQLDKSGLPSDRFFAERPEGSVSTLKIQRTQQEDSAVYLCASSVYSNSPLHFGNGTRLTVT.

V gene TRBV5-6 combines with J gene TRBJ1-4; 8 bases align to TRBD1. The trim removed 3 bases at V and 0 bases at J, leaving 7 bases unmatched. This CDR3 contains 17 residues. Germline V CDR1 and CDR2: SGHDT, YYEEEE. The CDR3 loop is CASSWWDRRTTNEKLFF. CDR3 sequence (DNA): TGTGCCAGCAGCTGGTGGGACAGGCGAACAACTAATGAAAAACTGTTTTTT.

This sequence joins TRBV7-9 and TRBJ2-7; 8 nucleotides match TRBD1. Germline values: CDR1 SEHNR, CDR2 FQNEAQ (reference sequence). Trimming at V came to 5 bases and at J to 2 bases, leaving 5 bases not matched to a gene. The CDR3 length is 14 residues. CDR3 residues: CASSPGTGTYEQYF. CDR3 nucleotides: TGTGCCAGCAGCCCCGGGACAGGTACCTACGAGCAGTACTTC.

The genes are TRBV6-5 and TRBJ2-1; 9 bases fit TRBD2. With V trimmed by 2 bases and J by 8 bases, 7 bases remained unmatched. The CDR3 is 15 residues long. Germline assignment: CDR1 MNHEY and CDR2 SVGAGI. CDR3 in amino acids: CASSYGSGRSYEQFF. In DNA form, the CDR3 reads TGTGCCAGCAGTTACGGAAGCGGGAGGAGCTATGAGCAGTTCTTC.

The chain is built from TRBV11-2 and TRBJ1-1; D unresolved. The CDR3 loop spans 16 amino acids. Trimming took 0 bases from V and 4 from J, leaving 15 bases between them. Germline V gene data show CDR1 as SGHAT and CDR2 as FQNNGV. This CDR3 is CASSLEGLKVGTEAFF. Here the CDR3 DNA reads TGTGCCAGCAGCTTAGAAGGACTAAAGGTCGGCACTGAAGCTTTCTTT. The full variable domain, completed using reference TRBV11-2 and TRBJ1-1, is EAGVAQSPRYKIIEKRQSVAFWCNPISGHATLYWYQQILGQGPKLLIQFQNNGVVDDSQLPKDRFSAERLKGVDSTLKIQPAKLEDSAVYLCASSLEGLKVGTEAFFGQGTRLTVV.

V usage is TRBV4-1 and J usage is TRBJ2-5, with 10 positions matching TRBD2. Germline CDR1 is MGHRA and CDR2 is YSYEKL. CDR3 length: 17 residues. After removal of 0 bases from V and 7 bases from J, the junction contained 11 bases not matched to a gene. CDR3 loop: CASSQDRAGGPEATQYF. As DNA, the CDR3 is TGCGCCAGCAGCCAAGATCGAGCGGGGGGGCCCGAGGCGACCCAGTACTTC.

This chain links TRBV5-1 with TRBJ2-2; a possible D gene is TRBD2 (5 bases). Looked up from germline, CDR1 is SGHRS and CDR2 is YFSETQ. The CDR3 loop spans 14 amino acids. V lost 6 bases to trimming and J lost 3 bases, with 12 bases between them. CDR3 residues: CASNPAVDTGELFF. CDR3 nucleotides: TGCGCCAGCAACCCAGCGGTCGACACCGGGGAGCTGTTTTTT.

This chain connects TRBV5-4 to TRBJ2-7; 9 bases are a match to TRBD2. The germline CDR1 and CDR2 sequences are SGHNT and YYREEE (reference sequence). This CDR3 has 15 residues. Unmatched junction bases numbered 9, after V lost 2 bases and J lost 6 bases. The CDR3 nucleotides read TGTGCCAGCAGCTTCGGTAGCGGGAGATCAGCCGAGCAGTACTTC. It translates to CASSFGSGRSAEQYF.

This chain links TRBV6-6 with TRBJ2-7, with unresolved D. Germline CDR1 MNHNY, CDR2 SVGAGI (reference sequence). The CDR3 contains 15 residues. The V and J ends lost 0 bases and 2 bases respectively, with 11 bases between them. In DNA, the CDR3 is TGTGCCAGCAGTTACTCAGGTGGAGTGGCCTACGAGCAGTACTTC. As protein: CASSYSGGVAYEQYF.

In DNA form, the CDR3 reads TGTGCCAGCAGCTTAACGTCAGGGAATGGAAACACCATATATTTT. The encoded protein is CASSLTSGNGNTIYF. V and J are TRBV7-3 and TRBJ1-3; possibly TRBD1 for D (5 bases). CDR1 and CDR2 (germline): SGHTA, FQGTGA. Between the trimmed V and J ends, which lost 0 bases and 3 bases, there was a span of 9 bases. The CDR3 is 15 residues long.

This rearrangement joins TRBV6-1 to TRBJ1-2; D gene uncertain. This CDR3 spans 12 amino acids. Germline CDR1 reads MNHNS; CDR2 reads SASEGT. V was trimmed by 3 bases and J by 4 bases, leaving 6 bases between them. The CDR3 is CASSEGLYGYTF. As DNA, the CDR3 is TGTGCCAGCAGTGAGGGCCTCTATGGCTACACCTTC.

In its sample, this clone was seen a few times. V and J are TRBV7-9 and TRBJ2-7, with TRBD2 matching over 12 bases. Germline V gives CDR1 SEHNR, CDR2 FQNEAQ (reference sequence). This CDR3 has 18 residues. J was trimmed by 0 bases and V by 5 bases; bases with no gene match: 11. CDR3 DNA: TGTGCCAGCAGCCATGGGACTAGCGGGCCCTCGAGCTCCTACGAGCAGTACTTC. Translated, it gives CASSHGTSGPSSSYEQYF.

The chain recombines TRBV6-1 with TRBJ2-2; the match to TRBD1 covers 8 bases. The germline gives CDR1 MNHNS, CDR2 SASEGT. With 8 bases clipped from V and 3 bases from J, the junction kept 5 bases outside the gene matches. This CDR3 is 14 amino acids long. The CDR3, as DNA: TGTGCCAGCGAACAGGGGGGATACACCGGGGAGCTGTTTTTT. This gives the protein CASEQGGYTGELFF.

V gene TRBV27 combines with J gene TRBJ2-7; weak D call: TRBD1 (5 bases). This CDR3 comprises 16 residues. Germline V lookup: CDR1 MNHEY, CDR2 SMNVEV (reference sequence). V was cut by 1 base and J by 2 bases, with 15 bases left in between. CDR3 bases: TGTGCCAGCAGTTTATACCCCGAGGCAGGGACCTACGAGCAGTACTTC. Its protein product is CASSLYPEAGTYEQYF.

This clone was recorded once. The chain employs TRBV27 and TRBJ2-7; TRBD2 aligns across 9 bases. The J segment lost 4 bases and the V segment lost 3 bases, leaving 7 bases of the junction unmatched. The germline CDR1 and CDR2 sequences are MNHEY and SMNVEV (reference sequence). The CDR3 has 15 residues. The CDR3 region has the DNA TGTGCCAGCAGTTTCCTTAGCGGGAGAGGGTACGAGCAGTACTTC. It yields the protein CASSFLSGRGYEQYF.

CDR3 protein: CASSTKSGLASKQFF. For the CDR3, the DNA is TGTGCCAGTAGTACCAAATCGGGACTAGCCTCGAAGCAGTTCTTC. V usage is TRBV19 and J usage is TRBJ2-1; 9 bases are a match to TRBD2. CDR1 and CDR2 from the germline V gene are LNHDA and SQIVND (reference sequence). The CDR3 is made up of 15 amino acids. Trimming cost V 4 bases and J 11 bases; bases outside gene matches: 12.

This chain uses TRBV18 with TRBJ1-1; the D gene is possibly TRBD1 (5 bases). Trimming took 2 bases from V and 1 from J, leaving 11 bases between them. CDR1 KGHSH and CDR2 LQKENI come from the germline V gene. This CDR3 region has 15 residues. CDR3 region: CASSPSGGANTEAFF. CDR3 nucleotide sequence: TGTGCCAGCTCACCATCCGGGGGAGCGAACACTGAAGCTTTCTTT.

In this sample, this clone turned up a few times. The chain uses TRBV6-5 and TRBJ1-6; D perhaps matches TRBD1 (5 bases). The V and J ends lost 2 bases and 4 bases respectively, with 9 bases between them. The CDR3 runs to 15 residues. The germline V gene has CDR1 MNHEY and CDR2 SVGAGI. The CDR3: CASSYQAGYNSPLHF. The DNA of the CDR3 is TGTGCCAGCAGTTACCAGGCAGGGTATAATTCACCCCTCCACTTT.

CDR3 protein: CASSYKGDPRHYGYTF. DNA of the CDR3: TGTGCCAGCAGTTACAAAGGGGATCCAAGACACTATGGCTACACCTTC. J is TRBJ1-2 and V is TRBV6-5, with D possibly TRBD1 on 5 matching bases. Per the germline V gene, CDR1 is MNHEY and CDR2 is SVGAGI. The CDR3 runs to 16 residues. Trimming removed 2 bases at V and 3 bases at J, with 16 bases between.

This rearrangement joins TRBV30 to TRBJ2-1; 8 bases map to TRBD2. With 6 bases clipped from V and 3 bases from J, the junction kept 4 bases outside the gene matches. Germline loops: CDR1 GTSNPN, CDR2 SVGIG (reference sequence). CDR3 length: 13 amino acids. The CDR3 region is CACQRGFYNEQFF. The CDR3 DNA sequence: TGTGCCTGTCAGCGGGGGTTCTACAATGAGCAGTTCTTC. Using reference TRBV30 and TRBJ2-1 for the parts outside the CDR3, the full variable domain is SQTIHQWPATLVQPVGSPLSLECTVEGTSNPNLYWYRQAAGRGLQLLFYSVGIGQISSEVPQNLSASRPQDRQFILSSKKLLLSDSGFYLCACQRGFYNEQFFGPGTRLTVL.